This note documents a single T cell receptor (beta chain) sequence. Its antigen is not identified. This sample stems from a study of blood T cells in healthy people across ages. After removal of 5 bases from V and 4 bases from J, the junction contained 9 bases not matched to a gene. CDR1 and CDR2 from the germline V gene are MDHEN and SYDVKM. This CDR3 region has 15 residues. A J-beta primer mix and a sample-barcoded 5' primer were used in a second PCR of about 7 to 12 cycles. Using its own MiXCR run on the 5' RACE reads, TCRdb lists one record per CDR3 protein. The sample yields a few hundred thousand distinct CDR3 sequences, 25% to 30% seen once. It was approximately 10 milliliters of peripheral blood that were drawn from each donor. Overall study results and limits: Percentage of naive T cells showed a strong correlation with TCR beta diversity.

The chain combines TRBV28 with TRBJ2-3; 7 nucleotides line up with TRBD2. Material for sequencing was blood. This TCR came from a woman aged 65 to 85 in good health. DNA for the CDR3: TGTGCCAGCAGTAAAGCGGGGAGGTCCCCAGATACGCAGTATTTT. This codes for CASSKAGRSPDTQYF.